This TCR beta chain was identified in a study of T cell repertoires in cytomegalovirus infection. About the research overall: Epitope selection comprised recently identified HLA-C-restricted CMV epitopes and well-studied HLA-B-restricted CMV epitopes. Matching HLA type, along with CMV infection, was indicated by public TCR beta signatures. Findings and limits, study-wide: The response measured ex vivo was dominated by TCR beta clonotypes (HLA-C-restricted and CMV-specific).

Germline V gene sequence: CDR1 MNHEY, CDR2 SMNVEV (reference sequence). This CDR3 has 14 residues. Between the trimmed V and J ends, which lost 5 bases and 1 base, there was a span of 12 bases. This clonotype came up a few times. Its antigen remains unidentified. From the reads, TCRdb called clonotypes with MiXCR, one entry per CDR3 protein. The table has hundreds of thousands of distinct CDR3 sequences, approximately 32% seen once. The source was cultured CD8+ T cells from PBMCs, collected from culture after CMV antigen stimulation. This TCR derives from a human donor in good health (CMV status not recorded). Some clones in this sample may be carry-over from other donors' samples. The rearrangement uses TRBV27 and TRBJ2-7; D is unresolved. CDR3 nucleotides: TGTGCCAGCAGTGTCGGCCGCTATTCCTACGAGCAGTACTTC. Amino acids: CASSVGRYSYEQYF.